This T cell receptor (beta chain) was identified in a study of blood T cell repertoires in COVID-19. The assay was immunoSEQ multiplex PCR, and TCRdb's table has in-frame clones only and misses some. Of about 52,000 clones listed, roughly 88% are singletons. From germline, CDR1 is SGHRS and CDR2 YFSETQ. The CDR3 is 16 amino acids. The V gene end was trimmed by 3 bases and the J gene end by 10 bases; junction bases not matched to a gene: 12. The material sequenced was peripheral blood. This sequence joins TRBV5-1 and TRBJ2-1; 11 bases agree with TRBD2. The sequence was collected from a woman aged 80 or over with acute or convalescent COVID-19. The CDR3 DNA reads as TGCGCCAGCAGCTCTCCGGGACTAGCGGAAATCAAGGAGCAGTTCTTC. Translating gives CASSSPGLAEIKEQFF.